This paragraph reports one T cell receptor (beta chain). Its antigen is not known. The data stem from a study of high-grade serous ovarian cancer treatment subgroups. Overall study: Mean per sample: around 13,000 reads, some 7,500 unique TCR beta rearrangements. Study-wide findings and caveats: TCR relatedness rose with neoantigen level and trended with mutation load.

V shed 8 bases and J shed 2 bases, with 10 bases lying between them. CDR1 and CDR2 (germline): MNHEY, SMNVEV (reference sequence). The CDR3 loop spans 13 amino acids. Produced via immunoSEQ multiplex PCR; TCRdb's table is partial and in-frame only. The sample yields around 7,000 clones, about 79% seen once. Tumor tissue was taken before any definitive surgery or chemotherapy was given. The TCR sequence derives from a human donor with high-grade serous ovarian cancer. The sequenced material came from tumor tissue. The chain has TRBV27 and TRBJ1-3; possibly TRBD1 for D (5 bases). CDR3 sequence: CASRSGPGNTIYF. CDR3 coding DNA: TGTGCCAGCCGCTCGGGGCCTGGAAACACCATATATTTT.